The clone carrying this TCR beta chain was counted at least ten times. No antigen is known for it. TCR beta libraries were made by quantitative 5'-RACE with molecular barcodes. Via MiXCR, TCRdb re-called the 5' RACE reads, giving one row per CDR3 protein. This table holds about 220,000 distinct CDR3 sequences, approximately 24% found once. Germline V lookup: CDR1 LNHNV, CDR2 YYDKDF (reference sequence). The V and J ends lost 5 bases and 1 base respectively, with 8 bases between them. The CDR3 loop spans 13 amino acids. This specimen belongs to a study of CD8 T cells in ankylosing spondylitis. Broader study findings: Existing reports had already noted some motif variants in reactive arthritis synovial fluid and blood. One TCR beta motif, made up of fewer than 10 highly homologous variants, appeared characteristic of ankylosing spondylitis blood. Significantly higher representation of disease-linked clones was reported for matched ankylosing spondylitis synovial fluid.

The source is a male donor with ankylosing spondylitis or in good health (not recorded which). Specimen: blood, either unsorted or a sorted T cell fraction (not recorded which). This chain joins TRBV15 and TRBJ2-5; D gene ambiguous. For the CDR3, the DNA is TGTGCCACCAGCGCCAACCCCCAAGAGACCCAGTACTTC. Protein product: CATSANPQETQYF.